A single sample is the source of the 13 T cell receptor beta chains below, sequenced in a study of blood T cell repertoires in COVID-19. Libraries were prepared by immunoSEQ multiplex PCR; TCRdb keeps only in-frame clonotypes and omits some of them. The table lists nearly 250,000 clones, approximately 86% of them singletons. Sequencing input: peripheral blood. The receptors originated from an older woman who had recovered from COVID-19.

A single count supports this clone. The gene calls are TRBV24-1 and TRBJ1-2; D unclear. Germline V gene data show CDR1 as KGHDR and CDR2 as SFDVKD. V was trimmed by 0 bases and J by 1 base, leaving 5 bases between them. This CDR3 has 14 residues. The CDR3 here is CATSDLEGNYGYTF. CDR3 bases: TGTGCCACCAGTGATTTGGAGGGTAACTATGGCTACACCTTC.

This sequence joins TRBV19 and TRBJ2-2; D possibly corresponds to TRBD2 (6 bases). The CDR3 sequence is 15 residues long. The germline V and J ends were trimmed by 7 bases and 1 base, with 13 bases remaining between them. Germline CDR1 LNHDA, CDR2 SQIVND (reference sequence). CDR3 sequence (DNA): TGTGCCAGTATTGATCGGGGGAAGAACACCGGGGAGCTGTTTTTT. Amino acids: CASIDRGKNTGELFF.

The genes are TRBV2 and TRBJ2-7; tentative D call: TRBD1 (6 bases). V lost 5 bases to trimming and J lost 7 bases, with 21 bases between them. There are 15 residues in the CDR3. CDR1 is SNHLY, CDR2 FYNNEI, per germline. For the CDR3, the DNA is TGTGCCAGCAGTTCCCCCCACAGGGTGGCCTTGGAGCAGTACTTC. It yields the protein CASSSPHRVALEQYF.

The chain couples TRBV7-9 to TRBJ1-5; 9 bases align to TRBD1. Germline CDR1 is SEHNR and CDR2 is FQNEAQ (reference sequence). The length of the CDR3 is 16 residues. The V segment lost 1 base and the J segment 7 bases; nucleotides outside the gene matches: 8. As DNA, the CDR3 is TGTGCCAGCAGCTTAGGCGCCGGGACAGGGAAGCAGCCCCAGCATTTT. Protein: CASSLGAGTGKQPQHF. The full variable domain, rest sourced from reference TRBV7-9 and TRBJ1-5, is DTGVSQNPRHKITKRGQNVTFRCDPISEHNRLYWYRQTLGQGPEFLTYFQNEAQLEKSRLLSDRFSAERPKGSFSTLEIQRTEQGDSAMYLCASSLGAGTGKQPQHFGDGTRLSIL.

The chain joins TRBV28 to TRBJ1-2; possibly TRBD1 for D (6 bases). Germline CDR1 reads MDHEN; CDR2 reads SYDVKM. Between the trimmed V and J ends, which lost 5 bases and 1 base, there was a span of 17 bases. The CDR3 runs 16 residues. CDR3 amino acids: CASSLTVAGVNYGYTF. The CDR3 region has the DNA TGTGCCAGCAGTCTTACGGTGGCAGGGGTTAACTATGGCTACACCTTC.

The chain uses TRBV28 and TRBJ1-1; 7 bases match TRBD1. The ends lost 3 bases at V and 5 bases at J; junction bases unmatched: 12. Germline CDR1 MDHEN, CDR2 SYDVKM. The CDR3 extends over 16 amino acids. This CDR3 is CASSFEGAHRGTEAFF. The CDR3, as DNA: TGTGCCAGCAGTTTCGAGGGGGCGCATCGTGGAACTGAAGCTTTCTTT.

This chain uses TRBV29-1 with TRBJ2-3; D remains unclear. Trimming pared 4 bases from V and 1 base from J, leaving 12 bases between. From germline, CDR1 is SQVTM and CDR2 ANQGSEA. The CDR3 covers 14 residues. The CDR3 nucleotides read TGCAGCGTTGGTGTCCTTTCGGGCACAGATACGCAGTATTTT. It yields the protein CSVGVLSGTDTQYF.

CDR3 region: CASSYSRGRLAFYEQYF. The CDR3 region has the DNA TGTGCCAGCAGTTACTCCCGGGGGAGACTAGCCTTCTACGAGCAGTACTTC. The chain recombines TRBV6-7 with TRBJ2-7; 7 bases are a match to TRBD2. TRBV6-7 is annotated as an ORF whose role is uncertain. V trimming: 0 bases; J trimming: 3 bases; junction bases outside the gene matches: 11. The CDR3 loop spans 17 amino acids.

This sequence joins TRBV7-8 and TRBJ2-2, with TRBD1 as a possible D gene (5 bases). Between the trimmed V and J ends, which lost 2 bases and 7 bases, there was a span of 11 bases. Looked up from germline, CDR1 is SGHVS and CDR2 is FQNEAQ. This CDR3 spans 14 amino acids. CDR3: CASSLSGMHGELFF. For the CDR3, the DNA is TGTGCCAGCAGCTTATCAGGGATGCACGGGGAGCTGTTTTTT.

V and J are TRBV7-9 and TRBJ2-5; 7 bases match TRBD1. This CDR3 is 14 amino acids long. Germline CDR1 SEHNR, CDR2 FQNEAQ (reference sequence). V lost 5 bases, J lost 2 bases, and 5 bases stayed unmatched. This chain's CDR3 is CASSQLTGQETQYF. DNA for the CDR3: TGTGCCAGCAGCCAACTGACAGGGCAAGAGACCCAGTACTTC.

This CDR3 is CASSPLQRSSYNEQFF. In DNA, the CDR3 is TGTGCCAGCTCACCCCTTCAGCGGAGCTCCTACAATGAGCAGTTCTTC. This chain joins TRBV18 and TRBJ2-1; maybe TRBD2 (5 bases). Germline V gene lookup returns CDR1 KGHSH and CDR2 LQKENI. V was trimmed by 3 bases and J by 0 bases, leaving 12 bases between them. The length of the CDR3 is 16 residues. Full variable domain (outside the CDR3, taken from reference TRBV18 and TRBJ2-1): NAGVMQNPRHLVRRRGQEARLRCSPMKGHSHVYWYRQLPEEGLKFMVYLQKENIIDESGMPKERFSAEFPKEGPSILRIQQVVRGDSAAYFCASSPLQRSSYNEQFFGPGTRLTVL.

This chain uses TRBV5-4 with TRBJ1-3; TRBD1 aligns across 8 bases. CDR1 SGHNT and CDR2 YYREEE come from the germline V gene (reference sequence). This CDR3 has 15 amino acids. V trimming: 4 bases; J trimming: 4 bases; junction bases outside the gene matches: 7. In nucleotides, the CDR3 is TGTGCCAGCAGCCTTACAGGGGGAGCGGGAAACACCATATATTTT. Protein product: CASSLTGGAGNTIYF.

CDR3 region: CASSLVRASDRYEQYF. The DNA for the CDR3 is TGCGCCAGCAGCTTGGTTAGGGCTAGCGATAGGTACGAGCAGTACTTC. The rearrangement joins TRBV5-1 to TRBJ2-7, with D perhaps TRBD2 (6 bases). CDR3 length equals 16 residues. Per the germline V gene, CDR1 is SGHRS and CDR2 is YFSETQ. Trimming left V 0 bases short and J 4 bases short, with 17 bases between.